Listed below are T cell receptor beta chains from one sample, sequenced in a study of T cells in Graves' hyperthyroidism and ophthalmopathy. In TCRdb, the multiplex PCR reads were re-called with MiXCR into one record per CDR3 protein. This sample has hundreds of thousands of distinct CDR3 sequences, with less than 25% found just once. Sequenced material: blood. The receptors come from a man aged 30 to 45 with Graves' ophthalmopathy. Both conserved end residues are part of each CDR3. Each record gives: J gene, clone size, V gene, D gene, CDR3 DNA, CDR3 protein. The D gene is left open where the match is weak. Some rows have no size entry. The others give once, few or many, or a class for an expanded clone.

TRBJ1-5,many,TRBV28,TRBD1,TGTGCCAGCAGTTCGCCCAGGGGGCGCGAAGATCAGCCCCAGCATTTT,CASSSPRGREDQPQHF
TRBJ2-1,many,TRBV12-3/TRBV12-4,TRBD2,TGTGCCAGCAGCGCTAGCGGGAGGTTTTACAATGAGCAGTTCTTC,CASSASGRFYNEQFF
TRBJ1-4,few,TRBV4-3,-,TGCGCCAGCAGCCATCCTTTTGGGGGTCCTAATGAAAAACTGTTTTTT,CASSHPFGGPNEKLFF
TRBJ2-7,-,TRBV4-1,-,TGCGCCAGCAGCCAAGGTTGGGGCTCCTACGAGCAGTACTTC,CASSQGWGSYEQYF
TRBJ2-7,-,TRBV30,-,TGTGCCTGGAGTTCACCCCTCGAGACACCTTCCTACGAGCAGTACTTC,CAWSSPLETPSYEQYF
TRBJ2-3,-,TRBV20-1,-,TGCAGTGCTCGCCGACTTACATATACGCAGTATTTT,CSARRLTYTQYF
TRBJ2-6,-,TRBV19,TRBD2,TGTGCCAGTAGAAGCGGGAGATCTGGGGCCAACGTCCTGACTTTC,CASRSGRSGANVLTF
TRBJ1-6,-,TRBV15,-,TGTGCCACCAGCACCGGGACACAGAATTCACCCCTCCACTTT,CATSTGTQNSPLHF
TRBJ2-2,few,TRBV5-1,-,TGCGCCAGCAGCGCCCGAGGGGGGGCAGGCACCGGGGAGCTGTTTTTT,CASSARGGAGTGELFF
TRBJ1-1,-,TRBV30,TRBD1,TGTGCCTGGAGGTATGGACAGGGGGCTACTGAAGCTTTCTTT,CAWRYGQGATEAFF
TRBJ2-7,few,TRBV5-5,TRBD2,TGTGCCAGCAGCCCCGGTCTACGCAGACTAGCGGCATGGAACTACGAGCAGTACTTC,CASSPGLRRLAAWNYEQYF